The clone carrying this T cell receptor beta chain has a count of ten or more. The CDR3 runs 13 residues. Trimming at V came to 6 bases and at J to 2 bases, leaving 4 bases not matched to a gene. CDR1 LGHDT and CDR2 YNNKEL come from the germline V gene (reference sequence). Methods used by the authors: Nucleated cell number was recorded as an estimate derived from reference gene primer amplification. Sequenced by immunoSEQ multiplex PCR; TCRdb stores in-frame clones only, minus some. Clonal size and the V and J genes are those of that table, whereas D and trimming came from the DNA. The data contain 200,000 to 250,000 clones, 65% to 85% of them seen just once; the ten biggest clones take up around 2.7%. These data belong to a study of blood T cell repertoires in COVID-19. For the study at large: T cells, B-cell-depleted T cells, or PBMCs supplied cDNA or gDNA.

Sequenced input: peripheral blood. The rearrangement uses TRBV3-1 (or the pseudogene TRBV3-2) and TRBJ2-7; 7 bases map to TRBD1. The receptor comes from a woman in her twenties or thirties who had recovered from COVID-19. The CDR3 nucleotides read TGTGCCAGCAGAATGACAGGGACCTACGAGCAGTACTTC. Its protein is CASRMTGTYEQYF.